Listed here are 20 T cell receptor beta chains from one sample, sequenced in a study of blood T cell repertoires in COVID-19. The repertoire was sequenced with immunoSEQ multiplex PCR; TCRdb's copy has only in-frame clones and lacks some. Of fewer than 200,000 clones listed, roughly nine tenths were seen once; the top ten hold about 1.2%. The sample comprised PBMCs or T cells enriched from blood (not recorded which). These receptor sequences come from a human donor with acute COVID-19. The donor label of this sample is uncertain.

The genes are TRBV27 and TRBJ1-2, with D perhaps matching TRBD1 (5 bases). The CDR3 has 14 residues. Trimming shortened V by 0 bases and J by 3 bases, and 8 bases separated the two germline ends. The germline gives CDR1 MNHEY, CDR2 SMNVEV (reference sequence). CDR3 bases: TGTGCCAGCAGTTTATCTGGGGACTACTATGGCTACACCTTC. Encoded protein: CASSLSGDYYGYTF.

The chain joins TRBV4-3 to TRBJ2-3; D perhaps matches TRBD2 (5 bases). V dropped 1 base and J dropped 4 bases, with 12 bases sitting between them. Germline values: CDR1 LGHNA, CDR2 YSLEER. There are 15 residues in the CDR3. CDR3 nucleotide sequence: TGCGCCAGCAGCCAAGGTGCGGGTCTCGCAGATACGCAGTATTTT. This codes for CASSQGAGLADTQYF.

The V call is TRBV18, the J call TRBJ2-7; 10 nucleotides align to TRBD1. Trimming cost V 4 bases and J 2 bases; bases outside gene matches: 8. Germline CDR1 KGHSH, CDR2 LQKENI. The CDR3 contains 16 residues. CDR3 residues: CASSRDRGRTTYEQYF. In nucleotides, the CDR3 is TGTGCCAGCTCACGAGACAGGGGGCGGACCACCTACGAGCAGTACTTC.

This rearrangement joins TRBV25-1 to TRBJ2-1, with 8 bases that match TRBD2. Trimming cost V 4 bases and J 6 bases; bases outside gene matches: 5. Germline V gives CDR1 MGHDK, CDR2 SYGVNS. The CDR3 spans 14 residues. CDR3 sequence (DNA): TGTGCCAGCAGTGGGAGCGGGGGCCTCAATGAGCAGTTCTTC. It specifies CASSGSGGLNEQFF.

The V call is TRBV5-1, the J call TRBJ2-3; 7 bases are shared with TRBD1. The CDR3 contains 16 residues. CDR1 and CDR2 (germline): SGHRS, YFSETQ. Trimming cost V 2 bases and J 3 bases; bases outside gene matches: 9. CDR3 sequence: CASSFRPGTDTDTQYF. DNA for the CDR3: TGCGCCAGCAGCTTTCGTCCCGGGACAGATACAGATACGCAGTATTTT.

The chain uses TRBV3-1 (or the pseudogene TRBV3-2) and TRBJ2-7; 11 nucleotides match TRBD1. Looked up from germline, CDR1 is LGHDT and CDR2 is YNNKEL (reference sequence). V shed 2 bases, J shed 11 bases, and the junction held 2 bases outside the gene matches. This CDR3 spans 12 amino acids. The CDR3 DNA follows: TGTGCCAGCAGCCAACTGGGACAGGGGGAGTACTTC. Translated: CASSQLGQGEYF.

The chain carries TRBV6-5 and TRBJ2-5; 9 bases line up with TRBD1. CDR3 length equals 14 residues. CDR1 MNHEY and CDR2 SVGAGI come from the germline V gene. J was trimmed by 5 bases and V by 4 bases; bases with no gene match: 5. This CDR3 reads CASSFGQGLETQYF. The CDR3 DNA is TGTGCCAGCAGTTTCGGACAGGGGTTGGAGACCCAGTACTTC.

The CDR3 protein is CASSEGQGYGYTF. The CDR3 nucleotides read TGTGCCAGCAGCGAGGGACAGGGTTACGGCTACACCTTC. The J gene is TRBJ1-2, the V gene TRBV9; 9 nucleotides agree with TRBD1. CDR3 length: 13 residues. Germline assignment: CDR1 SGDLS and CDR2 YYNGEE. V shed 3 bases, J shed 8 bases, and the junction held 5 bases outside the gene matches.

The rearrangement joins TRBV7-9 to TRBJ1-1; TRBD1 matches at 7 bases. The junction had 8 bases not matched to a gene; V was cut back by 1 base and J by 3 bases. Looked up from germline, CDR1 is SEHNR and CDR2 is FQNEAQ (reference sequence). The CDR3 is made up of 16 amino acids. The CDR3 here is CASSLVHRGLHTEAFF. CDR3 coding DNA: TGTGCCAGCAGCTTAGTTCACAGGGGTTTACACACTGAAGCTTTCTTT.

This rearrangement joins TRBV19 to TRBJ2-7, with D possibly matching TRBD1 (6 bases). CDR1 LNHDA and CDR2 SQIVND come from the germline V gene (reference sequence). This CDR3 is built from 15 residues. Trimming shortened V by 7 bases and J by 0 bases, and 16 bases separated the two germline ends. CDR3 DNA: TGTGCCAGTACCCCAGGACAGAGTAGCTCCTACGAGCAGTACTTC. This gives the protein CASTPGQSSSYEQYF.

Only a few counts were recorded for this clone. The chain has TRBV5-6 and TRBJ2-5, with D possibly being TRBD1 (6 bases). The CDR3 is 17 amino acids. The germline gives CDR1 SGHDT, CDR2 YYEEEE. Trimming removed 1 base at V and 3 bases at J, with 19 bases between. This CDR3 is CASSLSKRVAGEETQYF. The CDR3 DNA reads TGTGCCAGCAGCTTGTCAAAACGGGTAGCAGGGGAAGAGACCCAGTACTTC.

This CDR3 reads CASSLRQLAKNIQYF. The CDR3 bases are TGTGCCAGCAGCCTCAGACAGCTAGCCAAAAACATTCAGTACTTC. This chain links TRBV5-6 with TRBJ2-4, with a weak D call TRBD1 (5 bases). CDR3 size: 15 residues. In germline, CDR1 is SGHDT, CDR2 YYEEEE. Deletions cut 4 bases from V and 0 bases from J, with 11 bases between.

CDR3 in DNA: TGCGCCAGCAGCCATTTACAGGGTAGGGTGACTAATGAAAAACTGTTTTTT. It specifies CASSHLQGRVTNEKLFF. V usage is TRBV4-1 and J usage is TRBJ1-4, with D possibly TRBD1 on 6 matching bases. The CDR3 contains 17 residues. Trimming cost V 3 bases and J 2 bases, with 16 bases left between them. Germline CDR1 reads MGHRA; CDR2 reads YSYEKL.

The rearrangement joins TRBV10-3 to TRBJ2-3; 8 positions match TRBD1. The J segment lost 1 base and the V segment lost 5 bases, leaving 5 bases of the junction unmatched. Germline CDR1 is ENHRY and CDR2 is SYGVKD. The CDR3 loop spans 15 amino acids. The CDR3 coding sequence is TGTGCCATCAGTACTGACAGGGGCCGCACAGATACGCAGTATTTT. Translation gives CAISTDRGRTDTQYF.

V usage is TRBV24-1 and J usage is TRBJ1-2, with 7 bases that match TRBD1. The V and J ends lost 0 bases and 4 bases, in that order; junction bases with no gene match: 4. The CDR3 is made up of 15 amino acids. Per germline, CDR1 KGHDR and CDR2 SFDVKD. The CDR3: CATSDLQGDSYGYTF. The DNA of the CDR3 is TGTGCCACCAGTGATTTGCAAGGGGACAGCTATGGCTACACCTTC.

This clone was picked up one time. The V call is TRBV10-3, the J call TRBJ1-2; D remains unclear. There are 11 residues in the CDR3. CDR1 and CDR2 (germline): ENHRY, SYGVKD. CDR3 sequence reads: CATRANYGYTF. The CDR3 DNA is TGTGCAACCCGAGCTAACTATGGCTACACCTTC.

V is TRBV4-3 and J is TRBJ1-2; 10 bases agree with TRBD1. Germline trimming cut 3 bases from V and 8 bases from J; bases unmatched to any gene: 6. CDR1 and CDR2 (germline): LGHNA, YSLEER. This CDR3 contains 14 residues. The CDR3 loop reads CASSQGQGMGGYTF. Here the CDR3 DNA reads TGCGCCAGCAGCCAGGGACAGGGGATGGGAGGCTACACCTTC.

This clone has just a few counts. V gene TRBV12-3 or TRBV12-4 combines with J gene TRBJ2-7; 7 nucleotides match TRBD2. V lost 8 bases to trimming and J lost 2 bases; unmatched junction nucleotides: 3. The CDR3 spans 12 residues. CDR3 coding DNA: TGTGCCAGCCGGGGGGTGGCCTACGAGCAGTACTTC. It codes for CASRGVAYEQYF.

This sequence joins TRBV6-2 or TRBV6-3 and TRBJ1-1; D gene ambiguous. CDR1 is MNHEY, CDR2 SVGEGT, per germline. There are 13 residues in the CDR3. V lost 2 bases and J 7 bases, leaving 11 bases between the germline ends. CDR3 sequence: CASSYGPFVEAFF. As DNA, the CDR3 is TGTGCCAGCAGTTACGGGCCTTTCGTTGAAGCTTTCTTT.

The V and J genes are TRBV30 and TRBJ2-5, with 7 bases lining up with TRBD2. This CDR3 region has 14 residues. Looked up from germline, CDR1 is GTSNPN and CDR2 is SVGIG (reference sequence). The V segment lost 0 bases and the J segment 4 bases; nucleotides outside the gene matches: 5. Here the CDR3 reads CAWSVGGEGETQYF. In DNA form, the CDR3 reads TGTGCCTGGAGTGTAGGCGGGGAGGGAGAGACCCAGTACTTC. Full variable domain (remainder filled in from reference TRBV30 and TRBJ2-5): SQTIHQWPATLVQPVGSPLSLECTVEGTSNPNLYWYRQAAGRGLQLLFYSVGIGQISSEVPQNLSASRPQDRQFILSSKKLLLSDSGFYLCAWSVGGEGETQYFGPGTRLLVL.